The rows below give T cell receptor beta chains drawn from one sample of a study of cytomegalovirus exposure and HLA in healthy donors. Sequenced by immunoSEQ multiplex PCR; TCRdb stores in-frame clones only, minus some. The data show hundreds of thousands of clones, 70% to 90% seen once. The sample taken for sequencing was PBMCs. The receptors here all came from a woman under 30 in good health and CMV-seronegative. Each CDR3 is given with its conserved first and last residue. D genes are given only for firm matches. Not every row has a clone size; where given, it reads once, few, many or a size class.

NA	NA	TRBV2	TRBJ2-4	CASSASDSPQNIQYF	TGTGCCAGCAGTGCCTCGGACTCCCCCCAAAACATTCAGTACTTC
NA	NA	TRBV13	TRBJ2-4	CASSFPLAKNIQYF	TGTGCCAGCAGTTTCCCCTTAGCCAAAAACATTCAGTACTTC
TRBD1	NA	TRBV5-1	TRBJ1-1	CASSLIRTGSTEAFF	TGCGCCAGCAGCTTGATTAGGACAGGGTCTACTGAAGCTTTCTTT
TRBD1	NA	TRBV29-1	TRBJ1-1	CSVGRDRGFTEAFF	TGCAGCGTCGGCCGGGACAGGGGTTTTACTGAAGCTTTCTTT
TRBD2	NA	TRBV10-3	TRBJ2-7	CAITVTSGDMGEQYF	TGTGCCATCACCGTTACTAGCGGGGACATGGGCGAGCAGTACTTC
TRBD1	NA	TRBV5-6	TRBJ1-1	CASRSGGRNTEAFF	TGTGCCAGCAGGTCAGGGGGGAGGAACACTGAAGCTTTCTTT
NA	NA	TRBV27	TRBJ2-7	CASSLSDTTYEQYF	TGTGCCAGCAGTTTATCCGACACGACCTACGAGCAGTACTTC
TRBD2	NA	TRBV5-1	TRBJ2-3	CASHSGGASDTQYF	TGCGCCAGTCATAGCGGGGGGGCCTCAGATACGCAGTATTTT
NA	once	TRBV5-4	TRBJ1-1	CASSLAQGTEAFF	TGTGCCAGCAGCTTGGCGCAGGGGACTGAAGCTTTCTTT
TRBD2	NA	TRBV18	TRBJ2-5	CASSPDGVRGAQYF	TGTGCCAGCTCACCAGACGGAGTCCGGGGGGCCCAGTACTTC
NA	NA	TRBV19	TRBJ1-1	CASSVTVNTEAFF	TGTGCCAGTAGTGTCACAGTAAACACTGAAGCTTTCTTT
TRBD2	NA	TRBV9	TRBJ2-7	CASSPGTSASYEQYF	TGTGCCAGCAGCCCAGGGACTAGCGCATCCTACGAGCAGTACTTC
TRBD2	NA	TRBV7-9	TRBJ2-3	CASSLFQGGLAGTDTQYF	TGTGCCAGCAGCTTATTCCAGGGAGGACTAGCGGGGACAGATACGCAGTATTTT
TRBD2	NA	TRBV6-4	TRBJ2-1	CASSRDEAGGYNEQFF	TGTGCCAGCAGTCGAGACGAAGCGGGGGGCTACAATGAGCAGTTCTTC
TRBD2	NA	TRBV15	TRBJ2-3	CATSTTSGGSTDTQYF	TGTGCCACCAGCACGACTAGCGGGGGATCCACAGATACGCAGTATTTT
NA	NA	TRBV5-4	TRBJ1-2	CASSQDPATVGYTF	TGTGCCAGCAGCCAGGATCCCGCCACCGTCGGCTACACCTTC
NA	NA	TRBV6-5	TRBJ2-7	CASSYKGRAYEQYF	TGTGCCAGCAGTTATAAAGGCAGGGCCTACGAGCAGTACTTC
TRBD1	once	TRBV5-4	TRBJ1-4	CASSPGQAPADEKLFF	TGTGCCAGCAGCCCAGGACAGGCCCCGGCGGATGAAAAACTGTTTTTT
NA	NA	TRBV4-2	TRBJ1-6	CASSQDSVGGNSPLHF	TGTGCCAGCAGCCAAGATTCCGTAGGGGGTAATTCACCCCTCCACTTT
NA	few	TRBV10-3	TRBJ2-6	CAISAKGSTGANVLTF	TGTGCCATCAGTGCAAAGGGGTCTACTGGGGCCAACGTCCTGACTTTC
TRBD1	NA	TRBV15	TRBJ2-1	CATSGTGVYNEQFF	TGTGCCACCAGCGGGACAGGAGTCTACAATGAGCAGTTCTTC
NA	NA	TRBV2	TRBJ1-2	CASSGQHTGTGVYYGYTF	TGTGCCAGCAGTGGTCAGCACACAGGGACGGGCGTTTACTATGGCTACACCTTC
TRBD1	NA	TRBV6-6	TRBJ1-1	CASTGDRGLTEAFF	TGTGCCAGCACCGGGGACAGGGGGCTCACTGAAGCTTTCTTT
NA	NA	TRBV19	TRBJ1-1	CASSIDRSRIAEAFF	TGTGCCAGTAGTATAGATCGGTCCCGAATCGCTGAAGCTTTCTTT
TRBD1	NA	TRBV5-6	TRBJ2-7	CASSLGRTGREQYF	TGTGCCAGCAGCTTGGGCCGGACAGGCCGCGAGCAGTACTTC
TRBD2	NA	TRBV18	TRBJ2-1	CASSPVTSGGTYNEQFF	TGTGCCAGCTCACCAGTGACTAGCGGGGGTACCTACAATGAGCAGTTCTTC
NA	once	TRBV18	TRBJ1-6	CASSRDSLNSPLHF	TGTGCCAGCTCACGAGACAGCTTGAATTCACCCCTCCACTTT
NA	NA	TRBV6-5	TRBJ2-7	CASSPGTTSSYEQYF	TGTGCCAGCAGCCCCGGGACAACGAGCTCCTACGAGCAGTACTTC
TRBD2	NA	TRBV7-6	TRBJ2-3	CASSFLTSGAGDTQYF	TGTGCCAGCAGCTTTTTGACTAGCGGCGCTGGAGATACGCAGTATTTT
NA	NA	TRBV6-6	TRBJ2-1	CASSYDESGEFQFF	TGTGCCAGCAGTTACGATGAGTCGGGGGAGTTTCAGTTCTTC
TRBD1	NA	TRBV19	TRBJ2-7	CASSIRDREYEQYF	TGTGCCAGTAGTATACGGGACAGGGAATACGAGCAGTACTTC
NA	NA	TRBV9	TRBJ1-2	CASSVMTGYGYTF	TGTGCCAGCAGCGTTATGACAGGCTATGGCTACACCTTC
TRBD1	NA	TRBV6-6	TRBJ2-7	CASIGGGTSYEQYF	TGTGCCAGCATAGGGGGCGGAACCTCCTACGAGCAGTACTTC
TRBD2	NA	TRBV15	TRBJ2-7	CATSSRGGTYEQYF	TGTGCCACCAGCTCGCGGGGGGGAACCTACGAGCAGTACTTC
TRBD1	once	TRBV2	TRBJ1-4	CASRTGGEKLFF	TGTGCCAGCAGGACAGGGGGGGAAAAACTGTTTTTT
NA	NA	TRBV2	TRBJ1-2	CASRAYGYTF	TGTGCCAGCAGGGCCTATGGCTACACCTTC
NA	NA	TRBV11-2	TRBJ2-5	CASSRTRDGTQYF	TGTGCCAGCAGCCGCACCCGGGATGGGACCCAGTACTTC
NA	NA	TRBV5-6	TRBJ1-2	CASSLGALNYGYTF	TGTGCCAGCAGCTTGGGGGCCCTAAACTATGGCTACACCTTC
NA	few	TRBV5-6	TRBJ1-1	CASSLEQRGNTEAFF	TGTGCCAGCAGCTTGGAACAGCGGGGGAACACTGAAGCTTTCTTT